This passage covers 13 T cell receptor beta chains from one sample sequenced in a study of OX40 agonist ivuxolimab in advanced cancers. TCRdb's table, derived via immunoSEQ multiplex PCR, lists solely in-frame clones and lacks some. This table has about 35,000 clones, 65% to 85% appearing once. The sample was CD4+ or CD8+ T cells sorted from blood, taken in a trial of the OX40 agonist ivuxolimab. These receptors came from an adult with an advanced solid tumor such as melanoma, head and neck, liver or kidney cancer.

This chain joins TRBV19 and TRBJ1-1, with 8 bases fitting TRBD1. The V and J ends lost 5 bases and 0 bases, in that order; junction bases with no gene match: 2. Germline CDR1 is LNHDA and CDR2 is SQIVND (reference sequence). This CDR3 has 14 amino acids. The CDR3 sequence is CASSRTGMNTEAFF. In nucleotides, the CDR3 is TGTGCCAGTAGTCGGACAGGGATGAACACTGAAGCTTTCTTT.

The chain links TRBV27 to TRBJ2-2, with D possibly matching TRBD1 (5 bases). The germline gives CDR1 MNHEY, CDR2 SMNVEV (reference sequence). The CDR3 covers 14 residues. V shed 4 bases and J shed 4 bases, with 10 bases lying between them. In DNA form, the CDR3 reads TGTGCCAGCAGTTCTGGGGCACTCACCGGGGAGCTGTTTTTT. Translated, it gives CASSSGALTGELFF.

The chain uses TRBV28 and TRBJ1-1; D might be TRBD1 (5 bases). The V gene lost 6 bases and the J gene lost 1 base, with 9 bases spanning the gap. The V gene's germline CDR1 is MDHEN and CDR2 SYDVKM. The CDR3 consists of 13 residues. CDR3 bases: TGTGCCAGCAGGTTGGGGGGGAACACTGAAGCTTTCTTT. It codes for CASRLGGNTEAFF.

The gene calls are TRBV6-1 and TRBJ2-7; 7 nucleotides match TRBD1. From germline, CDR1 is MNHNS and CDR2 SASEGT. The V gene end was trimmed by 2 bases and the J gene end by 1 base; junction bases not matched to a gene: 8. The CDR3 is made up of 16 amino acids. The CDR3 region is CASSEIPRDSSYEQYF. As DNA, the CDR3 is TGTGCCAGCAGTGAAATCCCCCGGGACAGTTCCTACGAGCAGTACTTC.

This chain uses TRBV7-9 with TRBJ2-1, with 8 nucleotides matching TRBD1. The CDR3 is 17 amino acids. Germline-derived CDR1 and CDR2 are SEHNR and FQNEAQ (reference sequence). Trimming at V came to 5 bases and at J to 1 base, leaving 10 bases not matched to a gene. CDR3 residues: CASSVGTGRGSYNEQFF. CDR3 coding DNA: TGTGCCAGCAGCGTAGGGACAGGTCGGGGGTCCTACAATGAGCAGTTCTTC.

The chain has TRBV19 and TRBJ2-1; tentatively, D is TRBD1 or TRBD2 (5 bases each). Germline V gene sequence: CDR1 LNHDA, CDR2 SQIVND (reference sequence). CDR3 length: 12 amino acids. V lost 3 bases to trimming and J lost 7 bases, with 7 bases between them. CDR3 region: CASSMWGNEQFF. The CDR3 DNA is TGTGCCAGTAGTATGTGGGGGAATGAGCAGTTCTTC.

This clone was found once. The chain uses TRBV30 and TRBJ2-7, with TRBD1 as a possible D gene (6 bases). The CDR3 covers 15 residues. The V gene's germline CDR1 is GTSNPN and CDR2 SVGIG (reference sequence). The ends were cut back, 0 bases at V and 1 base at J, with 13 bases in the middle. This CDR3 is CAWSVGPGDSYEQYF. CDR3 nucleotide sequence: TGTGCCTGGAGTGTAGGTCCAGGGGATTCCTACGAGCAGTACTTC.

The rearrangement links TRBV5-4 to TRBJ1-2, with D perhaps matching TRBD1 (6 bases). The CDR3 has 15 residues. CDR1 SGHNT and CDR2 YYREEE come from the germline V gene (reference sequence). The V gene lost 4 bases and the J gene lost 4 bases, with 17 bases spanning the gap. The CDR3 coding sequence is TGTGCCAGCAGCACCCGGGAAGGGGGAATCTATGGCTACACCTTC. Translating gives CASSTREGGIYGYTF.

The V gene is TRBV29-1, the J gene TRBJ2-1, with 7 bases matching TRBD2. With V trimmed by 7 bases and J by 0 bases, 6 bases remained unmatched. Germline V gene sequence: CDR1 SQVTM, CDR2 ANQGSEA. The CDR3 runs to 14 residues. The CDR3 region is CSGGGISSYNEQFF. The CDR3 region has the DNA TGCAGCGGGGGAGGGATCAGCTCCTACAATGAGCAGTTCTTC.

This chain connects TRBV6-4 to TRBJ2-1, with TRBD2 matching over 9 bases. V lost 5 bases to trimming and J lost 5 bases; unmatched junction nucleotides: 4. From germline, CDR1 is MRHNA and CDR2 SNTAGT. There are 14 residues in the CDR3. The CDR3 spells CASSSGTSHNEQFF. CDR3 sequence (DNA): TGTGCCAGCAGTTCCGGGACTAGCCACAATGAGCAGTTCTTC.

V is TRBV5-1 and J is TRBJ2-5; D possibly corresponds to TRBD2 (7 bases). This CDR3 spans 11 amino acids. V was clipped by 2 bases and J by 14 bases, with 13 bases between them. Germline values: CDR1 SGHRS, CDR2 YFSETQ. For the CDR3, the DNA is TGCGCCAGCAGCTTAGGGGGGGACTCTTACTTC. Amino acids: CASSLGGDSYF.

The V call is TRBV19, the J call TRBJ2-7; 7 bases match TRBD2. V lost 4 bases and J lost 5; bases outside the gene matches: 14. Germline CDR1 is LNHDA and CDR2 is SQIVND (reference sequence). CDR3 length equals 16 residues. CDR3 protein: CASSTTFGTKQHEQYF. The CDR3 nucleotides read TGTGCCAGTAGTACAACTTTCGGGACTAAACAACACGAGCAGTACTTC.

The V and J genes are TRBV2 and TRBJ1-4; D is undetermined. Deletions cut 6 bases from V and 0 bases from J, with 11 bases between. The germline CDR1 and CDR2 sequences are SNHLY and FYNNEI. CDR3 size: 15 residues. This CDR3 reads CASRDITTTNEKLFF. Here the CDR3 DNA reads TGTGCCAGCAGGGATATCACAACAACTAATGAAAAACTGTTTTTT.